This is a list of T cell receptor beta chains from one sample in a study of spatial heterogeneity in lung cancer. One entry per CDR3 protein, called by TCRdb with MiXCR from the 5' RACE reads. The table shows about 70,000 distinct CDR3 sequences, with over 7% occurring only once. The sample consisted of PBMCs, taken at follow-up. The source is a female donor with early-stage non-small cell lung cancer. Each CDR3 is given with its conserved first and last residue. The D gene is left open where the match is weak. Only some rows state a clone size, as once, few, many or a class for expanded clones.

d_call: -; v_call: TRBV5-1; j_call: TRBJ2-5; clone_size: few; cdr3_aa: CASSLAGMVGQETQYF; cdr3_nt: TGCGCCAGCAGCTTGGCCGGGATGGTGGGCCAAGAGACCCAGTACTTC
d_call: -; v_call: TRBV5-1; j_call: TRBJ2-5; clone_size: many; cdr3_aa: CASSLVGSGAQYF; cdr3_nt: TGCGCCAGCAGCTTGGTGGGTTCGGGGGCCCAGTACTTC
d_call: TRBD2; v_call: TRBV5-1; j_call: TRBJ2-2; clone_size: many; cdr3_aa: CASSLVTSGLTRSGGELFF; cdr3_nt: TGCGCCAGCAGCTTGGTAACTAGCGGTCTAACTCGGTCCGGCGGGGAGCTGTTTTTT
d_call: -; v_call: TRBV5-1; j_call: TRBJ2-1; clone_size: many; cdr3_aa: CASSADHNEQFF; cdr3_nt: TGCGCCAGCAGCGCGGACCACAATGAGCAGTTCTTC
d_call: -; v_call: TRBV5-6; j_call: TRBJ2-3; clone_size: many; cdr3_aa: CASSDSGESRTDTQYF; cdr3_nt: TGTGCCAGCAGTGATTCAGGGGAGTCGAGGACAGATACGCAGTATTTT
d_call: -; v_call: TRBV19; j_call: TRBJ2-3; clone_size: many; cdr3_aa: CASSASGEQYF; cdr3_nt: TGTGCCAGTAGTGCTTCCGGGGAGCAGTATTTT
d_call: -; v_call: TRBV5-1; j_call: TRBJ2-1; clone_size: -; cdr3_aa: CASTRPGEPSYNEQFF; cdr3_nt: TGCGCCAGCACCAGGCCCGGGGAGCCCTCCTACAATGAGCAGTTCTTC
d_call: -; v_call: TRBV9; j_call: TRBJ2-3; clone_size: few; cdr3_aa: CASSVQAGQRSSTDTQYF; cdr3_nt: TGTGCCAGCAGCGTACAGGCTGGACAGAGATCAAGCACAGATACGCAGTATTTT
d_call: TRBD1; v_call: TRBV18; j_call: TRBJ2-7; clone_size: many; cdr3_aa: CASSPGTGLSYEQYF; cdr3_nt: TGTGCCAGCTCACCCGGGACAGGGCTCTCCTACGAGCAGTACTTC
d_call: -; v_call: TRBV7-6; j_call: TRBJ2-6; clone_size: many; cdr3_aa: CASSHTRGGANVLTF; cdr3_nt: TGTGCCAGCAGCCATACTAGAGGCGGGGCCAACGTCCTGACTTTC
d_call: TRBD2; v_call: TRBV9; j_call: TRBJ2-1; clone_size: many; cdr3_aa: CASSYRLAGSYNEQFF; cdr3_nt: TGTGCCAGCAGCTACCGACTAGCGGGGTCCTACAATGAGCAGTTCTTC
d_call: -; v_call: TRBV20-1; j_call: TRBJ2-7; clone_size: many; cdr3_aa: CSARVQGGEQYF; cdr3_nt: TGCAGTGCTAGAGTCCAGGGGGGGGAGCAGTACTTC
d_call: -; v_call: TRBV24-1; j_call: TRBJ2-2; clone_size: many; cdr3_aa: CATSDASVTGELFF; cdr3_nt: TGTGCCACCAGTGATGCCTCAGTTACCGGGGAGCTGTTTTTT
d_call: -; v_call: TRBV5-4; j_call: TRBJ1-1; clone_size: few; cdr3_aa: CASSLGFGTEAFF; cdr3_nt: TGTGCCAGCAGCTTGGGGTTCGGCACTGAAGCTTTCTTT
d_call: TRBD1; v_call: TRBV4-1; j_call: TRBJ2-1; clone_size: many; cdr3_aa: CASSPRDRVSYNEQFF; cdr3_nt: TGCGCCAGCAGCCCCCGGGACAGGGTCTCCTACAATGAGCAGTTCTTC
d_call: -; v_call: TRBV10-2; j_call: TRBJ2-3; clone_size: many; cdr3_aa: CASSEPPTRGSTDTQYF; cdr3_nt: TGCGCCAGCAGTGAGCCCCCCACGCGCGGAAGCACAGATACGCAGTATTTT
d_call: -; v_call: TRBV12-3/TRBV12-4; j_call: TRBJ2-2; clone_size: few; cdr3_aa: CASSLQVSGELFF; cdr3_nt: TGTGCCAGCAGTTTACAAGTATCCGGGGAGCTGTTTTTT
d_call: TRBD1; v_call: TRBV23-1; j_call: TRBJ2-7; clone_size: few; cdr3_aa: CASSQLQGNFSYEQYF; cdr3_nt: TGCGCCAGCAGTCAATTACAGGGGAACTTCTCCTACGAGCAGTACTTC
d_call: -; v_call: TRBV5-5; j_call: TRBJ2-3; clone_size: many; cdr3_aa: CASSFYRPGDTQYF; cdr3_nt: TGTGCCAGCAGCTTTTACAGACCGGGAGATACGCAGTATTTT
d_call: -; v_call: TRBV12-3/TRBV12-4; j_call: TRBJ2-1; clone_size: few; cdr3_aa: CASSFSGALPSYNEQFF; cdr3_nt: TGTGCCAGCAGTTTTTCAGGGGCCCTCCCATCCTACAATGAGCAGTTCTTC
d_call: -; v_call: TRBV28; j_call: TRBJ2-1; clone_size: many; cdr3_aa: CASSSSIPGVPYNEQFF; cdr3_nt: -
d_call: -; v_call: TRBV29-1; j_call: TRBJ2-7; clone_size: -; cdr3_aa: CSVQGGTLHYEQYF; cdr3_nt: TGCAGCGTTCAAGGCGGGACCCTTCACTACGAGCAGTACTTC
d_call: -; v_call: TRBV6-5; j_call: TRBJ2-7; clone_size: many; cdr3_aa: CASSYSRGEQYF; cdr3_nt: TGTGCCAGCAGTTACTCAAGAGGCGAGCAGTACTTC
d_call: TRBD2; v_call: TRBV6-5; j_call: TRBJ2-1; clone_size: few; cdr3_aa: CASTMGTSGRNEQFF; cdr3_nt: TGTGCCAGCACCATGGGGACTAGCGGGAGGAATGAGCAGTTCTTC
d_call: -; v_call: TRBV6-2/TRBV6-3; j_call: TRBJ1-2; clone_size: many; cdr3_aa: CASSYPGLRGYTF; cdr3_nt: TGTGCCAGCAGTTACCCGGGACTGCGTGGCTACACCTTC
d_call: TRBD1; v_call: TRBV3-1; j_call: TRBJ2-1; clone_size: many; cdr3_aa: CASSTRTGSNEQFF; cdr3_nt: TGTGCCAGCAGCACCCGGACAGGGAGCAATGAGCAGTTCTTC
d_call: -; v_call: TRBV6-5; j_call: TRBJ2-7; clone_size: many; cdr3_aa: CASSYRGAPNEQYF; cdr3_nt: TGTGCCAGCAGTTACCGGGGGGCCCCTAACGAGCAGTACTTC
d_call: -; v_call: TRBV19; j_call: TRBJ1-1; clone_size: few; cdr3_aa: CASTRETVQDEAFF; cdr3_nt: TGTGCCAGTACCCGTGAGACGGTGCAGGATGAAGCTTTCTTT
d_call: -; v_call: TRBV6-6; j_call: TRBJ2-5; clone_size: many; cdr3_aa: CASTQDAAMTQYF; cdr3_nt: TGTGCCAGCACTCAGGACGCGGCGATGACCCAGTACTTC
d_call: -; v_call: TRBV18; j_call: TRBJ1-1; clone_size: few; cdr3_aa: CASSPRRDLTEAFF; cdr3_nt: TGTGCCAGCTCACCCCGGAGAGACCTCACTGAAGCTTTCTTT
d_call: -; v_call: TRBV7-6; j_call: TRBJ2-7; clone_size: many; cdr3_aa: CASSLPDYEQYF; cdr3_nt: TGTGCCAGCAGCCTACCCGACTACGAGCAGTACTTC
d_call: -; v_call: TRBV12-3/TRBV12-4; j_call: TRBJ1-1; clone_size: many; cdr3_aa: CASRPTGSNTEAFF; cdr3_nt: TGTGCCAGCAGGCCCACCGGATCGAACACTGAAGCTTTCTTT
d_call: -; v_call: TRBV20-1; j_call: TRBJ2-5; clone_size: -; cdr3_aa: CSARDASGRQETQYF; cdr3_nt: TGCAGTGCTAGAGATGCCAGCGGGCGCCAAGAGACCCAGTACTTC
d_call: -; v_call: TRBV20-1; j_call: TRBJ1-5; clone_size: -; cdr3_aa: CSARGRYSNQPQHF; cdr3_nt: TGCAGTGCTAGGGGTCGTTATAGCAATCAGCCCCAGCATTTT
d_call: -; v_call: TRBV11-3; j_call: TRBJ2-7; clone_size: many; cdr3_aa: CASSLNRGGEQYF; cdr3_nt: TGTGCCAGCAGCTTAAACAGGGGGGGCGAGCAGTACTTC
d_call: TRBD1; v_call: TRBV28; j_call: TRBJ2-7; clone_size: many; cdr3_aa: CASSPGTGVNYEQYF; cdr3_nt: TGTGCCAGCAGTCCCGGGACAGGGGTAAACTACGAGCAGTACTTC